This TCR beta chain was recovered during a study of T cells in Graves' hyperthyroidism and ophthalmopathy. Ten or more counts support this clonotype. Its antigen is not identified. General observations from the study: Blood samples included most of the expanded thyroid clonotypes exceeding 0.001.

Amplified TCR beta CDR3 regions derived from RNA transcripts. With the HTBI primer set, the TCR CDR3 went through a first round of RT-PCR. TCRdb redid the calling of the multiplex PCR reads with MiXCR, one entry per CDR3 protein. The table lists hundreds of thousands of distinct CDR3 sequences, 15% to 20% of them singletons, with less than 4.5% in the top ten. Uncontrolled infection, other autoimmune disease, pregnancy or lactation barred patients from enrollment. The study based diagnoses on clinical symptoms, serum thyroxine and TRAb, thyroid ultrasound and orbital computed tomography. The sequenced sample consisted of blood. The sequence was obtained from a woman aged 30 to 39 with Graves' hyperthyroidism.

In DNA, the CDR3 is TGTGCCAGCAGTGTGGCTAGCTACGAGCAGTACTTC. Translated, it gives CASSVASYEQYF. The chain employs TRBV2 and TRBJ2-7; D not resolved. The CDR3 consists of 12 residues. Trimming stripped 4 bases from V and 3 bases from J, with 7 bases between. The germline V gene encodes CDR1 SNHLY and CDR2 FYNNEI.